The clone carrying this T cell receptor (beta chain) was seen repeatedly, ten times or more. Its antigen is unidentified. A junction end diverges from the germline sequence, so it may reflect a read error. There are 14 residues in the CDR3. In germline, CDR1 is SGHTA, CDR2 FQGNSA. This entry comes from a study of regulatory T cells in long-lasting Graves disease. General study points: When disease was persistent, TRBV28, TRBJ1-2 and TRBJ2-5 were the favored segments.

CDR3 regions were amplified by Arm-PCR using iRepertoire HTBI primers to build TCR beta libraries. Each CDR3 protein gets one entry after TCRdb re-called the multiplex PCR reads with MiXCR. The repertoire consists of 440,000 or so distinct CDR3 sequences, with 15% to 20% occurring once and the leading ten covering roughly 10%. Sample time point: newly diagnosed GD, antithyroid drugs for less than 3 months. The TCR library was prepared using RNA isolated from PBMCs. The data also belong to a second study, concerning T cells in Graves' hyperthyroidism and ophthalmopathy.

The sequenced sample was peripheral blood mononuclear cells (PBMCs), obtained at new diagnosis, from a patient treated with antithyroid drugs. This receptor was obtained from a woman aged 25-40 years with Graves disease. The chain links TRBV7-2 to TRBJ2-7, with TRBD2 as a possible D gene (6 bases). The CDR3 DNA follows: TGTGTCAGCAGCGATCCGGGACTGTTGTACGAGCAGTACTTC. This translates into CVSSDPGLLYEQYF.